Following are 14 T cell receptor beta chains from one sample sequenced in a study of blood T cell repertoires in COVID-19. Profiling relied on immunoSEQ multiplex PCR, and the TCRdb table lists in-frame clones only, not all of them. This sample has 200,000 to 300,000 clones; approximately 85% occur once, and the top ten carry 4%. The sequencing sample was made of peripheral blood. These receptor sequences come from a man aged 45-65 years with acute or convalescent COVID-19.

The gene calls are TRBV6-5 and TRBJ2-6, with D hard to call. The CDR3 has 13 amino acids. The germline V gene encodes CDR1 MNHEY and CDR2 SVGAGI. Between the trimmed V and J ends, which lost 4 bases and 4 bases, there was a span of 5 bases. CDR3 residues: CASSFGGANVLTF. DNA of the CDR3: TGTGCCAGCAGTTTCGGGGGGGCCAACGTCCTGACTTTC.

This chain joins TRBV7-3 and TRBJ2-1, with TRBD2 identical over 9 bases. J was trimmed by 10 bases and V by 5 bases; bases with no gene match: 6. This CDR3 is built from 13 residues. Per the germline V gene, CDR1 is SGHTA and CDR2 is FQGTGA. CDR3 residues: CASSPGLAREQFF. CDR3 DNA sequence: TGTGCCAGCAGCCCGGGACTAGCTCGCGAGCAGTTCTTC. Combining the CDR3 with reference TRBV7-3 and TRBJ2-1 gives the whole variable domain GAGVSQTPSNKVTEKGKYVELRCDPISGHTALYWYRQSLGQGPEFLIYFQGTGAADDSGLPNDRFFAVRPEGSVSTLKIQRTERGDSAVYLCASSPGLAREQFFGPGTRLTVL.

This clone is a singleton in its sample. This chain joins TRBV9 and TRBJ2-1; D remains ambiguous. Per the germline V gene, CDR1 is SGDLS and CDR2 is YYNGEE. The V end lost 0 bases, the J end lost 0 bases, and 13 bases lay between the germline ends. The CDR3 totals 17 residues. This CDR3 reads CASSVVMYFRSYNEQFF. As DNA, the CDR3 is TGTGCCAGCAGCGTAGTCATGTACTTCCGCTCCTACAATGAGCAGTTCTTC.

The chain carries TRBV11-3 and TRBJ2-1; 10 bases agree with TRBD2. The CDR3 covers 16 residues. Germline V lookup: CDR1 SGHNT, CDR2 YENEEA. After removal of 0 bases from V and 4 bases from J, the junction contained 3 bases not matched to a gene. In DNA, the CDR3 is TGTGCCAGCAGCTTAGATCAACTAGCGGGATACAATGAGCAGTTCTTC. Translated: CASSLDQLAGYNEQFF.

V and J are TRBV18 and TRBJ1-4; 7 positions agree with TRBD1. Looked up from germline, CDR1 is KGHSH and CDR2 is LQKENI. The trim removed 3 bases at V and 6 bases at J, leaving 7 bases unmatched. This CDR3 contains 15 residues. As DNA, the CDR3 is TGTGCCAGCTCACCCTTCTACGGGACAGATGAAAAACTGTTTTTT. Its protein is CASSPFYGTDEKLFF. Full variable domain (outside the CDR3, taken from reference TRBV18 and TRBJ1-4): NAGVMQNPRHLVRRRGQEARLRCSPMKGHSHVYWYRQLPEEGLKFMVYLQKENIIDESGMPKERFSAEFPKEGPSILRIQQVVRGDSAAYFCASSPFYGTDEKLFFGSGTQLSVL.

CDR3 protein: CASSWDRSNYGYTF. The CDR3 nucleotides read TGTGCCAGCAGTTGGGACAGGAGCAACTATGGCTACACCTTC. The chain uses TRBV27 and TRBJ1-2; TRBD1 agrees at 8 bases. Germline V CDR1 and CDR2: MNHEY, SMNVEV (reference sequence). CDR3 length: 14 residues. The ends lost 4 bases at V and 2 bases at J; junction bases unmatched: 3.

The V gene is TRBV18, the J gene TRBJ1-2; TRBD1 matches 7 bases. CDR1 and CDR2 from the germline V gene are KGHSH and LQKENI. J lost 2 bases, V lost 5 bases, and 8 bases had no gene match. This CDR3 is built from 15 residues. The CDR3 DNA is TGTGCCAGCTCAACGGCTCGACAGGGAAACTATGGCTACACCTTC. Translated, it gives CASSTARQGNYGYTF.

This clone has only one observation. The chain uses TRBV25-1 and TRBJ1-4, with TRBD1 as a possible D gene (5 bases). Trimming stripped 3 bases from V and 3 bases from J, with 11 bases between. CDR1 is MGHDK, CDR2 SYGVNS, per germline. This CDR3 region has 15 residues. Here the CDR3 DNA reads TGTGCCAGCAGTGATAAGGGGTGGGCTAATGAAAAACTGTTTTTT. It translates to CASSDKGWANEKLFF.

The count of this clone is one. The chain is built from TRBV5-4 and TRBJ1-4; D is undetermined. This CDR3 is built from 13 residues. With 2 bases removed from V and 6 bases from J, the gap between germline ends came to 8 bases. Germline CDR1 reads SGHNT; CDR2 reads YYREEE (reference sequence). In nucleotides, the CDR3 is TGTGCCAGCAGCTTCATCGGAGATGAAAAACTGTTTTTT. This gives the protein CASSFIGDEKLFF.

The DNA of the CDR3 is TGTGCCATCACCAAAGGGACTAGCGGGACCTACGAGCAGTACTTC. Amino acid sequence: CAITKGTSGTYEQYF. The chain carries TRBV10-3 and TRBJ2-7; 13 bases match TRBD2. With 7 bases clipped from V and 2 bases from J, the junction kept 5 bases outside the gene matches. This CDR3 comprises 15 residues. CDR1 and CDR2 (germline): ENHRY, SYGVKD.

Only one count was recorded for this clone. The J gene is TRBJ2-2, the V gene TRBV11-2, with TRBD2 as a possible D gene (6 bases). This CDR3 is 15 amino acids long. The germline gives CDR1 SGHAT, CDR2 FQNNGV. V was cut by 1 base and J by 7 bases, with 13 bases left in between. CDR3 loop: CASSLGLLGGGELFF. In DNA, the CDR3 is TGTGCCAGCAGCTTAGGATTGTTGGGAGGCGGGGAGCTGTTTTTT.

The chain is built from TRBV28 and TRBJ1-2; weak D call: TRBD1 (6 bases). V was trimmed by 8 bases and J by 4 bases, leaving 14 bases between them. CDR3 length equals 13 residues. Looked up from germline, CDR1 is MDHEN and CDR2 is SYDVKM. CDR3 region: CASGEGQIYGYTF. Written as DNA, the CDR3 is TGTGCCAGCGGGGAAGGACAGATCTATGGCTACACCTTC.

The V call is TRBV29-1, the J call TRBJ2-7; D remains ambiguous. The CDR3 runs 13 residues. The V end lost 0 bases, the J end lost 4 bases, and 10 bases lay between the germline ends. Germline V CDR1 and CDR2: SQVTM, ANQGSEA. The DNA for the CDR3 is TGCAGCGTTGAAGACAGAATACGTTACGAGCAGTACTTC. Translating it yields CSVEDRIRYEQYF.

The chain links TRBV23-1 to TRBJ1-5; D unclear. TRBV23-1 is filed as an ORF, its function uncertain. CDR3 length: 16 amino acids. Trimming pared 2 bases from V and 5 bases from J, leaving 16 bases between. CDR3 nucleotide sequence: TGCGCCAGCAGTCAACGATCCGACTGGCTCCATCAGCCCCAGCATTTT. This codes for CASSQRSDWLHQPQHF.